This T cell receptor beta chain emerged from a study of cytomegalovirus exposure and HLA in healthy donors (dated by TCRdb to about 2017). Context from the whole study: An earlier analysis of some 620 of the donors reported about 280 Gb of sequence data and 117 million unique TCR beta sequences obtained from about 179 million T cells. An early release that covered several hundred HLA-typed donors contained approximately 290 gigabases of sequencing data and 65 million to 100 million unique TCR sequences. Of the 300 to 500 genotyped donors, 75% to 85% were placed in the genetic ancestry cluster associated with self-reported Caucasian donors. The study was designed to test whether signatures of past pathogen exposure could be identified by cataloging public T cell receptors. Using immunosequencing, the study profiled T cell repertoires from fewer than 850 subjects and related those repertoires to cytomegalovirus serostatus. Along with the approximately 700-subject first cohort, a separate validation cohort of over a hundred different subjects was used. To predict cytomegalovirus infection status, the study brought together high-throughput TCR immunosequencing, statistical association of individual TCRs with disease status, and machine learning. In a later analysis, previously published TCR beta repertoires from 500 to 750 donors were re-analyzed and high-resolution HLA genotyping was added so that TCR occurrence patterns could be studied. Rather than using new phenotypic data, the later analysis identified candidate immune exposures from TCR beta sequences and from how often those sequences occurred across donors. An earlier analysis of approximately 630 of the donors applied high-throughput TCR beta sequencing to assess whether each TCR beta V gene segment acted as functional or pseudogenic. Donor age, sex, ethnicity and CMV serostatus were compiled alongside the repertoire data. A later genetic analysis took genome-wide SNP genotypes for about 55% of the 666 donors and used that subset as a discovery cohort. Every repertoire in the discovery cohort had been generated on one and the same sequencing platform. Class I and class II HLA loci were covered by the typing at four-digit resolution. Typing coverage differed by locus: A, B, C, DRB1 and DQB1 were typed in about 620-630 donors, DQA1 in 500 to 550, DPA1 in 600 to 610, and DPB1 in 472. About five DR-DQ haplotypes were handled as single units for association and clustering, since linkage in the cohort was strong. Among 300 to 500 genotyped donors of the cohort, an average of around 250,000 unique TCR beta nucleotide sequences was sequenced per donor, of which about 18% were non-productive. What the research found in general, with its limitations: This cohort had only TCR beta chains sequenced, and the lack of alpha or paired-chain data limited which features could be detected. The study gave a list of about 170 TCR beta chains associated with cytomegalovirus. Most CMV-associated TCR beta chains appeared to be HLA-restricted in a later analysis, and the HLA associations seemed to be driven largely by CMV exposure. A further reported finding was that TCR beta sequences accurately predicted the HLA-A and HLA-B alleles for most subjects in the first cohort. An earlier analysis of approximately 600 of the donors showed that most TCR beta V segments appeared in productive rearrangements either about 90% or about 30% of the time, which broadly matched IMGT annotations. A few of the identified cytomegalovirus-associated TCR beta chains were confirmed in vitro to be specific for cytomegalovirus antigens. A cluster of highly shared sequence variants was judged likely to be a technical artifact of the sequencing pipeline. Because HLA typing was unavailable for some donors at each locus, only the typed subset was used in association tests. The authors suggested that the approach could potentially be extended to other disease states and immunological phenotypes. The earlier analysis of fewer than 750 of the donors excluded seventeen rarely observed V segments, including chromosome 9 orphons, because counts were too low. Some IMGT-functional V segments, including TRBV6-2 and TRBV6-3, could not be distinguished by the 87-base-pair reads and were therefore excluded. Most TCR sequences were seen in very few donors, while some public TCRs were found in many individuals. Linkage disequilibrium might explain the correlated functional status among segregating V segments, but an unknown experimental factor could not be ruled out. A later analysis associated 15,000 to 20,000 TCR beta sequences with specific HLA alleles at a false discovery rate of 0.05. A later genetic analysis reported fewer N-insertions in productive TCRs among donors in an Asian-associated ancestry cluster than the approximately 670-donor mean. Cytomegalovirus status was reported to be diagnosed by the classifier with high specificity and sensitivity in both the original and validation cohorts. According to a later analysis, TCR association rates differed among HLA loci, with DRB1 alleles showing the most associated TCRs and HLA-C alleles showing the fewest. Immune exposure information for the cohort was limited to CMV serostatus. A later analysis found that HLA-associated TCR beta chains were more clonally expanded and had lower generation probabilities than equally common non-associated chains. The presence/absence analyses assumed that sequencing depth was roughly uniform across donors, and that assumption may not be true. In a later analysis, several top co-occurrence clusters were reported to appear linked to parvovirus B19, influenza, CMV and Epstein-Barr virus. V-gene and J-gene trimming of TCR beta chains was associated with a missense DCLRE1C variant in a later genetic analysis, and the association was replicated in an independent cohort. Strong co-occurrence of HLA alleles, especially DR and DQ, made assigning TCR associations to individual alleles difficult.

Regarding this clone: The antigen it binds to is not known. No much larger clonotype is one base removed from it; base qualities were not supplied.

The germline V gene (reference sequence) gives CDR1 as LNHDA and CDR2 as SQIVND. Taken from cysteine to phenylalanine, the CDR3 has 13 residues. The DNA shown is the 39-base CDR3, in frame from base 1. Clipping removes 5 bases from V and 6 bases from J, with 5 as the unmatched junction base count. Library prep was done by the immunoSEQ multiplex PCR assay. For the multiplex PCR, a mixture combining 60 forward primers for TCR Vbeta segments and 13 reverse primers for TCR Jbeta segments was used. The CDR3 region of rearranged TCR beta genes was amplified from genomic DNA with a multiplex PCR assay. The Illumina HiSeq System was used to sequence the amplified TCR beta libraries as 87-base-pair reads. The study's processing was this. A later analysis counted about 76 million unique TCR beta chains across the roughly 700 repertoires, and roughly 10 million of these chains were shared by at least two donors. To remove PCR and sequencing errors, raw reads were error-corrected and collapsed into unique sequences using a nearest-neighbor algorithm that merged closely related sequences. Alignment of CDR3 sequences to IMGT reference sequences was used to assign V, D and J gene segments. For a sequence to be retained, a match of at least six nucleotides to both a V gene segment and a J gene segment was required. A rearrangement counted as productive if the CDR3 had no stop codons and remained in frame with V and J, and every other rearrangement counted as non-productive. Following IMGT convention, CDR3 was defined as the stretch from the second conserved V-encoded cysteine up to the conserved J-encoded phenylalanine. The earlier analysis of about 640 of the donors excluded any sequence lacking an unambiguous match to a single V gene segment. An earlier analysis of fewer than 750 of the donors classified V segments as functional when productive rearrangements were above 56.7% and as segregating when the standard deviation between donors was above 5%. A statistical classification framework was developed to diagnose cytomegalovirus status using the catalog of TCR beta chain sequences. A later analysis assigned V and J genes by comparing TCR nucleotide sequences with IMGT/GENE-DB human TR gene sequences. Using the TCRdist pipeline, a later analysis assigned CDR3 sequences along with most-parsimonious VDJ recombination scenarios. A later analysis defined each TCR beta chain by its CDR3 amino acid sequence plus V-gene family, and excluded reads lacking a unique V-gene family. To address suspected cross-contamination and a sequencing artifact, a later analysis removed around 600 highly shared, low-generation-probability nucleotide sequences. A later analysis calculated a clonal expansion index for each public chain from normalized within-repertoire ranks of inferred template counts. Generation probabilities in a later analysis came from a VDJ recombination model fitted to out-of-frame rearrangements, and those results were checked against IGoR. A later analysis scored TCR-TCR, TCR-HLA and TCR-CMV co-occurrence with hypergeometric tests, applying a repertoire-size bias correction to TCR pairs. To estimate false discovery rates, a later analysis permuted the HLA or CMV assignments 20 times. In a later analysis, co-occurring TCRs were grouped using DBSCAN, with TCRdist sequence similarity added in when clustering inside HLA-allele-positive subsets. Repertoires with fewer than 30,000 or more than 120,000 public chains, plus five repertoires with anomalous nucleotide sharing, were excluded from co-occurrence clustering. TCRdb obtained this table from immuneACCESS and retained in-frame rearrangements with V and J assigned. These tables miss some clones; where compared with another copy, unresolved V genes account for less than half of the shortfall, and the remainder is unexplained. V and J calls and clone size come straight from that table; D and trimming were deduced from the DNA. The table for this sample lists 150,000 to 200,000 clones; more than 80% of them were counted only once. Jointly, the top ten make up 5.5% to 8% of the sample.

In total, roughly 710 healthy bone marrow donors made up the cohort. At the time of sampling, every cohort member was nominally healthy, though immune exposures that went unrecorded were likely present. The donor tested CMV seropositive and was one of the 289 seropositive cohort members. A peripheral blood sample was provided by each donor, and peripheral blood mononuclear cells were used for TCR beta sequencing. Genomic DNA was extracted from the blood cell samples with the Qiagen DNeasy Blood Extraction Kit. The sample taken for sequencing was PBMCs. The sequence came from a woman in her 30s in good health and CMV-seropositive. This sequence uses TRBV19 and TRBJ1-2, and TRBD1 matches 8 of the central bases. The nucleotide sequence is TGTGCCAGTAGTCCATGGACAGGGAATGGCTACACCTTC. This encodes CASSPWTGNGYTF.